This is a list of T cell receptor beta chains from one sample in a study of CD8 T cells in ankylosing spondylitis. In TCRdb, the 5' RACE reads were re-called with MiXCR into one record per CDR3 protein. In the table there are around 250,000 distinct CDR3 sequences, approximately 12% of which are singletons. The sequencing input was blood, either unsorted or a sorted T cell fraction (not recorded which). The receptors come from a male donor with ankylosing spondylitis or in good health (not recorded which). Both conserved end residues are part of each CDR3. A D gene is named only where the DNA matches it firmly. Not every row has a clone size; where given, it reads once, few, many or a size class.

j_call v_call d_call cdr3_length clone_size cdr3_aa cdr3_nt
TRBJ2-7 TRBV3-1 TRBD2 19 NA CASSQGWNSGGRSSYEQYF TGTGCCAGCAGCCAAGGTTGGAATAGCGGGGGTCGGAGCTCCTACGAGCAGTACTTC
TRBJ2-1 TRBV20-1 NA 13 many CSALPVPRDEQFF TGCAGTGCCCTACCTGTCCCTCGGGATGAGCAGTTCTTC
TRBJ2-5 TRBV5-1 NA 13 few CASSAGSQETQYF TGCGCCAGTTCCGCAGGGTCTCAAGAGACCCAGTACTTC
TRBJ1-1 TRBV7-9 NA 14 many CASSLNPTNTEAFF TGTGCCAGCAGCTTAAATCCCACGAACACTGAAGCTTTCTTT
TRBJ1-1 TRBV2 NA 14 few CASRVTLTGNKAFF TGTGCCAGCAGAGTCACCTTAACAGGAAACAAAGCTTTCTTT
TRBJ2-5 TRBV25-1 TRBD1 13 many CASSDDRAETQYF TGTGCCAGCAGTGATGACAGGGCGGAGACCCAGTACTTC
TRBJ2-2 TRBV7-8 TRBD2 16 many CASSLVLAGDTGELFF TGTGCCAGCAGCTTAGTACTAGCGGGAGACACCGGGGAGCTGTTTTTT
TRBJ2-7 TRBV10-3 NA 11 NA CAISESGEQYF TGTGCCATCAGTGAGTCCGGGGAGCAGTACTTC
TRBJ2-3 TRBV5-1 NA 14 many CASRTGTSTDTQYF TGCGCCAGCAGAACGGGAACCAGCACAGATACGCAGTATTTT
TRBJ2-1 TRBV7-8 TRBD2 16 NA CASSLPRGTTYNEQFF TGTGCCAGCAGCTTGCCCCGGGGGACTACCTACAATGAGCAGTTCTTC
TRBJ2-3 TRBV5-1 TRBD1 14 many CASSGGQGTDTQYF TGCGCCAGCAGCGGCGGACAGGGAACAGATACGCAGTATTTT
TRBJ1-5 TRBV7-2 NA 13 many CASSPSIYQPQHF TGTGCCAGCAGCCCCAGCATTTATCAGCCCCAGCATTTT
TRBJ2-1 TRBV7-9 NA 15 NA CASSPGLPRGTEQFF TGTGCCAGCAGCCCGGGACTTCCCCGGGGGACTGAGCAGTTCTTC
TRBJ2-1 TRBV9 TRBD2 16 many CASSGLAGGYNNEQFF TGTGCCAGCAGCGGACTAGCGGGAGGATACAACAATGAGCAGTTCTTC
TRBJ1-1 TRBV12-3/TRBV12-4 NA 16 many CASSFGSLGRNTEAFF TGTGCCAGCAGTTTTGGGTCCTTAGGACGGAACACTGAAGCTTTCTTT
TRBJ1-1 TRBV5-1 NA 14 NA CASSPGTENSEAFF TGCGCCAGCAGCCCGGGGACGGAGAATTCTGAAGCTTTCTTT
TRBJ2-1 TRBV11-2 NA 15 NA CASSWGSSSYNEQFF TGTGCCAGCAGCTGGGGGTCTAGCTCCTACAATGAGCAGTTCTTC
TRBJ1-2 TRBV28 TRBD1 14 few CASRDGQGRGGYTF TGTGCCAGCAGGGACGGACAGGGACGAGGAGGCTACACCTTC
TRBJ2-2 TRBV9 TRBD1 16 many CASSPSAQGAAGELFF TGTGCCAGCAGCCCTTCTGCACAGGGGGCGGCCGGGGAGCTGTTTTTT
TRBJ1-1 TRBV5-4 NA 13 NA CASSPGQRYEAFF TGTGCCAGCAGCCCTGGACAGCGCTATGAAGCTTTCTTT
TRBJ2-7 TRBV7-2 NA 14 many CASSLVWADGEQYF TGTGCCAGCAGCTTAGTTTGGGCCGACGGGGAGCAGTACTTC
TRBJ2-4 TRBV12-3/TRBV12-4 TRBD2 15 few CASSPRTRGKNIQYF TGTGCCAGCAGTCCGCGGACTAGGGGCAAAAACATTCAGTACTTC
TRBJ2-7 TRBV5-1 NA 16 NA CASSLWGRFGHHQQYF TGCGCCAGCAGCTTGTGGGGGCGGTTTGGACACCACCAGCAGTACTTC
TRBJ2-3 TRBV28 NA 15 many CASSFSGKGEDTQYF TGTGCCAGCAGTTTTTCCGGGAAGGGGGAAGATACGCAGTATTTT
TRBJ1-1 TRBV12-5 NA 18 many CASGLDPWALQGSSEAFF TGTGCTAGTGGTTTGGACCCCTGGGCCCTCCAGGGAAGCAGTGAAGCTTTCTTT
TRBJ2-5 TRBV2 TRBD2 15 NA CASSRTSGIGETQYF TGTGCCAGCAGTCGCACTAGCGGGATTGGGGAGACCCAGTACTTC
TRBJ1-4 TRBV19 NA 14 NA CASSIRHPSEKLFF TGTGCCAGTAGTATCAGGCACCCGAGTGAAAAACTGTTTTTT
TRBJ1-2 TRBV10-3 TRBD1 15 NA CAISVMGQGDYGYTF TGTGCCATCAGTGTGATGGGACAGGGTGACTATGGCTACACCTTC
TRBJ2-1 TRBV11-1 TRBD2 14 many CASSTSGRIYEQFF TGTGCCAGCAGCACTAGCGGGAGGATCTATGAGCAGTTCTTC
TRBJ2-5 TRBV12-3/TRBV12-4 NA 13 many CASSRLVFETQYF TGTGCCAGCAGTCGACTAGTATTTGAGACCCAGTACTTC
TRBJ2-5 TRBV6-4 TRBD1 15 NA CASRPGTGGNGTQYF TGTGCCAGCAGACCCGGGACAGGGGGGAATGGGACCCAGTACTTC
TRBJ2-3 TRBV6-1 NA 14 NA CASSLAEATDTQYF TGTGCCAGCAGTCTGGCGGAGGCCACAGATACGCAGTATTTT
TRBJ2-1 TRBV19 NA 15 few CASSILPSGSNEQFF TGTGCCAGTAGTATTCTCCCCAGCGGGTCCAATGAGCAGTTCTTC
TRBJ2-7 TRBV25-1 TRBD2 16 NA CASSDTLAGKSYEQYF TGTGCCAGCAGTGACACTCTAGCGGGTAAATCCTACGAGCAGTACTTC
TRBJ2-5 TRBV7-9 NA 15 NA CASSFTGDPGGTQYF TGTGCCAGCAGCTTCACAGGGGACCCGGGAGGGACCCAGTACTTC
TRBJ2-7 TRBV29-1 NA 15 NA CSVDQRTSISYEQYF TGCAGCGTTGACCAGCGGACCTCCATCTCCTACGAGCAGTACTTC
TRBJ1-1 TRBV5-1 TRBD1 15 many CASSRQGISNTEAFF TGCGCCAGTTCCAGACAGGGGATATCAAACACTGAAGCTTTCTTT
TRBJ1-1 TRBV5-1 NA 16 NA CASSLYPIESGTEAFF TGCGCCAGCAGCTTGTATCCCATAGAAAGTGGCACTGAAGCTTTCTTT
TRBJ2-3 TRBV7-8 TRBD2 15 few CASKYGGGPTDTQYF TGTGCCAGCAAGTATGGGGGGGGACCCACAGATACGCAGTATTTT
TRBJ1-2 TRBV7-2 NA 13 NA CASSFHAAARYTF TGTGCCAGCAGCTTTCATGCAGCCGCTCGCTACACCTTC
TRBJ2-1 TRBV28 TRBD1 13 NA CASRTGGGNEQFF TGTGCCAGCAGGACAGGGGGTGGGAATGAGCAGTTCTTC
TRBJ1-1 TRBV12-5 NA 13 few CASGHGGSPEAFF TGTGCTAGTGGGCACGGGGGGAGTCCTGAAGCTTTCTTT
TRBJ2-1 TRBV7-8 NA 14 many CASTTLGLDNEQFF TGTGCCAGCACCACCCTCGGACTTGACAATGAGCAGTTCTTC
TRBJ1-1 TRBV4-1 NA 14 many CASSQVLMNTEAFF TGCGCCAGCAGCCAAGTGCTTATGAACACTGAAGCTTTCTTT
TRBJ2-1 TRBV28 NA 17 NA CASSPTRLKRDNNEQFF TGTGCCAGCAGTCCCACCCGACTTAAACGAGATAACAATGAGCAGTTCTTC